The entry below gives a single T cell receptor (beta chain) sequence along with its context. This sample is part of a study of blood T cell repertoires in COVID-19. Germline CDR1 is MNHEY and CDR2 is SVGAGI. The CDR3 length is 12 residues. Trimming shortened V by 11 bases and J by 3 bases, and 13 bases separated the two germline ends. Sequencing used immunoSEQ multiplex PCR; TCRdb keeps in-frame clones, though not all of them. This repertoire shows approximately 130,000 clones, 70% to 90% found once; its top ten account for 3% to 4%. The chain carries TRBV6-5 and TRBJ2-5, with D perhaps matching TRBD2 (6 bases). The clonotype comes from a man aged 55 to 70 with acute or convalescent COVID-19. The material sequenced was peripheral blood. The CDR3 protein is CASRGTKETQYF. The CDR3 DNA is TGTGCCTCACGGGGGACCAAAGAGACCCAGTACTTC.